Detailed here is one T cell receptor beta chain. There are a few counts of this clone. Its binding antigen is unknown. No base quality information exists; no much larger clone differs at one position. The sample belongs to a study of metastatic and nonmetastatic thyroid tumors (TCRdb year 2020). Describing the broader study: Repertoires from peripheral blood and from tumor or nodule tissue samples of malignant and benign thyroid patients were compared.

General findings and caveats noted by the study authors: In both blood and tumor samples, malignant tumors were reported to have significantly higher TCR beta diversity than benign nodules.

None of the patients had been given any treatment before thyroid surgery. Patient clinical samples collected from about 2012 to 2019 were retrospectively analysed using T-cell receptor beta sequencing. There are 14 amino acids in the CDR3, from cysteine to phenylalanine inclusive. Only the CDR3 part of the read is kept: 42 bases, read in frame from the first base. Via the germline V gene, CDR1 is MDHEN and CDR2 SYDVKM. The V end loses 3 bases and the J end loses 4 bases, and a stretch of 12 bases separates them. The library was made by PCR. The reads were generated on an Illumina HiSeq 4000. High-throughput sequencing was used to profile the TCR beta-chain CDR3 region of every patient. Per the authors' processing: Drawing on CDR3 differences between clinicopathological groups, the researchers built a classifier meant to tell apart patients with distant-metastatic papillary thyroid cancer. To measure repertoire diversity the researchers used the Shannon index, while the Morisita-Horn index served to gauge how similar the tumor and blood repertoires were. Using fastp at Q25 and MiXCR, TCRdb reprocessed the public reads and kept productive beta chains. These V and J calls originate from TCRdb's pipeline instead of the authors' own analysis. For this sample there are 12,000 or so clones; approximately 24% appear just once. Of the sample, 50% to 60% is held by the ten largest clones.

The chain is made from TRBV28 and TRBJ1-2; no D gene is confidently identified. This TCR was recovered from a male donor with papillary thyroid cancer or a benign thyroid nodule (not recorded which). Some clones in this sample may be carry-over from other donors' samples. Sequenced input: blood. The CDR3: CASSLAETRYGYTF. The nucleotides read TGTGCCAGCAGTTTGGCAGAAACCCGCTATGGCTACACCTTC.